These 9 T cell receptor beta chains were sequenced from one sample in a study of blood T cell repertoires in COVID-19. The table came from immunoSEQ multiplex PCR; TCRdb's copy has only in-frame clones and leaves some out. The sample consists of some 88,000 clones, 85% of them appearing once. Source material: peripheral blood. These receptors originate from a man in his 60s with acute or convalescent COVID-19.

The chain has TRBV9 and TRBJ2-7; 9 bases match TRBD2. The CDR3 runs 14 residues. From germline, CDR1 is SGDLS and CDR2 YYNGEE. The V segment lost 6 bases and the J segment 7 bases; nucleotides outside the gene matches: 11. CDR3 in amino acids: CASNRDSGSGEQYF. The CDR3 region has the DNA TGTGCCAGCAATCGTGATAGCGGGAGCGGGGAGCAGTACTTC.

The CDR3 bases are TGTGCCAGCAGCCTAGCTCCCGGACAGGGGTACGAGCAGTACTTC. This gives the protein CASSLAPGQGYEQYF. The chain uses TRBV3-1 (or the pseudogene TRBV3-2) and TRBJ2-7; 9 nucleotides agree with TRBD1. Germline trimming cut 4 bases from V and 4 bases from J; bases unmatched to any gene: 8. Germline lookup yields CDR1 LGHDT and CDR2 YNNKEL (reference sequence). The CDR3 spans 15 residues.

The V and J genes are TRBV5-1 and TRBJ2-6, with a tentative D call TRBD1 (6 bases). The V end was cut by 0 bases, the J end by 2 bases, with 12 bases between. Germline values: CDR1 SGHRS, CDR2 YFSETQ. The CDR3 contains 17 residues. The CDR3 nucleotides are TGCGCCAGCAGCTTGGTGTCAGGGGTGGCTGGGGCCAACGTCCTGACTTTC. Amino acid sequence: CASSLVSGVAGANVLTF.

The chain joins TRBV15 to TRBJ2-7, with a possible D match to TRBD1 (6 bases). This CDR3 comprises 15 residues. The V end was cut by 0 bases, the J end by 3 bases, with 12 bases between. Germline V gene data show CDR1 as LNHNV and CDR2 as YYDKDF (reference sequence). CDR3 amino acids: CATSRDRNRVYEQYF. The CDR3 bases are TGTGCCACCAGCAGAGATCGAAACAGGGTCTACGAGCAGTACTTC. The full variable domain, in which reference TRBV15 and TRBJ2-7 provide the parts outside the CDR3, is DAMVIQNPRYQVTQFGKPVTLSCSQTLNHNVMYWYQQKSSQAPKLLFHYYDKDFNNEADTPDNFQSRRPNTSFCFLDIRSPGLGDTAMYLCATSRDRNRVYEQYFGPGTRLTVT.

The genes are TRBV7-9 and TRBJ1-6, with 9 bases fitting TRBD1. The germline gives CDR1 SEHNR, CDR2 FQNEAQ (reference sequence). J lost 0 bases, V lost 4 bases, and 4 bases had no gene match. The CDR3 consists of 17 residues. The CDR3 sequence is CASSSGQGSSYNSPLHF. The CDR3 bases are TGTGCCAGCAGCTCGGGACAGGGCAGCTCCTATAATTCACCCCTCCACTTT.

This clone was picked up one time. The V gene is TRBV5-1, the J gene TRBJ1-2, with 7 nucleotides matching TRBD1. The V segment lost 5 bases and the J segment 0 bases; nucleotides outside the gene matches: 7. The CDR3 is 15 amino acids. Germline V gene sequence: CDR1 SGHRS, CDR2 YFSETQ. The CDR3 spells CASSLAGTANYGYTF. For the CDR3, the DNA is TGCGCCAGCAGTCTAGCCGGGACAGCTAACTATGGCTACACCTTC.

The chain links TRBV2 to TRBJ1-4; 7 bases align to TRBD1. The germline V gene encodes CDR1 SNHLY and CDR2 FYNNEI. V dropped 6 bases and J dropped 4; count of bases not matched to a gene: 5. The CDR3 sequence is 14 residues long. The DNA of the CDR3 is TGTGCCAGCAGGTCGACAGGGTTTAATGAAAAACTGTTTTTT. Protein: CASRSTGFNEKLFF.

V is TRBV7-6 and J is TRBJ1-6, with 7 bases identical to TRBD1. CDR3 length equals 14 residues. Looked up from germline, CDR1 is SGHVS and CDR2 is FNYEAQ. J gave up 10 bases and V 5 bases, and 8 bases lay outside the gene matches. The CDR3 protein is CASSAAGGRSPLHF. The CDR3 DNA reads TGTGCCAGCAGCGCGGCAGGGGGTCGATCACCCCTCCACTTT.

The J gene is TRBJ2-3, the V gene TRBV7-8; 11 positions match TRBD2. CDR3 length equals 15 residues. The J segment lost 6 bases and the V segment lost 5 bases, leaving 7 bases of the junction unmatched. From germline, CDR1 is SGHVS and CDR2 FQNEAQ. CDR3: CASSPGLAEVDTQYF. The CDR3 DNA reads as TGTGCCAGCAGCCCGGGACTAGCGGAAGTCGATACGCAGTATTTT.